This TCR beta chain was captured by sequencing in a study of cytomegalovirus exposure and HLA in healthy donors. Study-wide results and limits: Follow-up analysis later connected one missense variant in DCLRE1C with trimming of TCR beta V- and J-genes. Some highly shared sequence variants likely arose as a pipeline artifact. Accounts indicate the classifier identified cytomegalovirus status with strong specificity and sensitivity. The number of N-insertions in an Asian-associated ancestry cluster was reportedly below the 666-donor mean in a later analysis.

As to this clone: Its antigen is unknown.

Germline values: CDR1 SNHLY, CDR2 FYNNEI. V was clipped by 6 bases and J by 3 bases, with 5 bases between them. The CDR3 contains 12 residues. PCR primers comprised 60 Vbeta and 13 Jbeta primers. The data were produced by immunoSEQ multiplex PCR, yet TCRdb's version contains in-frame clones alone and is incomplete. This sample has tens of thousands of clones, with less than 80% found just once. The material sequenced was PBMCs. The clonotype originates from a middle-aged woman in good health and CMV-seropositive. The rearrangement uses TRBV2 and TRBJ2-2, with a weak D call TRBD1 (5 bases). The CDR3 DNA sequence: TGTGCCAGCAGGACAGACACCGGGGAGCTGTTTTTT. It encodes CASRTDTGELFF.